The 30 T cell receptor beta chains below all came from one sample that was sequenced in a study of T cells in Graves' hyperthyroidism and ophthalmopathy. The investigators amplified TCR beta CDR3 regions from RNA transcripts. Initially, a first-round RT-PCR of the TCR CDR3 employed the HTBI primer set. Each CDR3 protein gets one entry after TCRdb re-called the multiplex PCR reads with MiXCR. Seen here are around 580,000 distinct CDR3 sequences, about half observed once, and the top ten hold about 8.3%. The specimen was peripheral blood or thyroid tissue (not recorded which). The receptor set was obtained from a woman under 30 with Graves' hyperthyroidism.

The chain carries TRBV20-1 and TRBJ2-1; possibly TRBD2 for D (6 bases). Germline V CDR1 and CDR2: DFQATT, SNEGSKA (reference sequence). V lost 6 bases to trimming and J lost 3 bases, with 18 bases between them. This CDR3 spans 15 amino acids. The CDR3 sequence is CSASLGGRIYNEQFF. Written as DNA, the CDR3 is TGCAGTGCCTCCCTGGGGGGAAGAATCTACAATGAGCAGTTCTTC.

A few counts support this clonotype. This chain connects TRBV12-5 to TRBJ2-5; 9 bases map to TRBD2. This CDR3 spans 17 amino acids. Germline V gene sequence: CDR1 LGHNT, CDR2 FRNRAP. After removal of 1 base from V and 3 bases from J, the junction contained 9 bases not matched to a gene. The CDR3 DNA is TGTGCTAGTGGTTTGGGAACTAGCGGGTCAGCGGAAGAGACCCAGTACTTC. This gives the protein CASGLGTSGSAEETQYF.

This clonotype was detected many times. The chain employs TRBV10-3 and TRBJ1-2, with D unresolved. Per the germline V gene, CDR1 is ENHRY and CDR2 is SYGVKD. Trimming cost V 2 bases and J 8 bases, with 12 bases left between them. The CDR3 sequence is 13 residues long. The CDR3 DNA sequence: TGTGCCATCAGTGAGGGTGAGTCCCGCGGCTACACCTTC. Translated: CAISEGESRGYTF.

This clonotype was recorded at least ten times. The V gene is TRBV11-2, the J gene TRBJ2-2; D gene ambiguous. CDR3 length equals 12 residues. The germline V and J ends were trimmed by 6 bases and 5 bases, with 7 bases remaining between them. CDR1 and CDR2 (germline): SGHAT, FQNNGV. In nucleotides, the CDR3 is TGTGCCAGCAGGGGAATGACCGGGGAGCTGTTTTTT. This sequence encodes CASRGMTGELFF.

Ten or more counts support this clonotype. The chain carries TRBV5-1 and TRBJ1-2, with D unclear. The CDR3 covers 15 residues. V was cut by 0 bases and J by 3 bases, with 12 bases left in between. Germline V gene data show CDR1 as SGHRS and CDR2 as YFSETQ. DNA of the CDR3: TGCGCCAGCAGCTTGGACCCAGGAAACGACTATGGCTACACCTTC. It translates to CASSLDPGNDYGYTF. The full variable domain, in which reference TRBV5-1 and TRBJ1-2 provide the parts outside the CDR3, is KAGVTQTPRYLIKTRGQQVTLSCSPISGHRSVSWYQQTPGQGLQFLFEYFSETQRNKGNFPGRFSGRQFSNSRSEMNVSTLELGDSALYLCASSLDPGNDYGYTFGSGTRLTVV.

In its sample, this clonotype was seen many times. The V call is TRBV7-2, the J call TRBJ1-5; 9 bases match TRBD1. The germline V gene has CDR1 SGHTA and CDR2 FQGNSA. After removal of 4 bases from V and 0 bases from J, the junction contained 7 bases not matched to a gene. The CDR3 consists of 17 residues. The DNA of the CDR3 is TGTGCCAGCAGCTCGAGGGACAGGGTCAATAGCAATCAGCCCCAGCATTTT. Protein: CASSSRDRVNSNQPQHF.

This chain joins TRBV24-1 and TRBJ2-3; perhaps TRBD2 as D (6 bases). The V end lost 4 bases, the J end lost 5 bases, and 18 bases lay between the germline ends. The germline V gene has CDR1 KGHDR and CDR2 SFDVKD. CDR3 length: 16 residues. The CDR3 sequence: CATSDLPTGGGDTQYF. The CDR3 DNA sequence: TGTGCCACCAGTGACCTCCCCACTGGGGGAGGAGATACGCAGTATTTT.

This chain connects TRBV24-1 to TRBJ1-1, with D hard to call. The CDR3 contains 16 residues. CDR1 KGHDR and CDR2 SFDVKD come from the germline V gene. The ends were cut back, 5 bases at V and 1 base at J, with 16 bases in the middle. CDR3 sequence: CATSARDAGENTEAFF. CDR3 sequence (DNA): TGTGCCACCAGTGCAAGAGATGCTGGGGAGAACACTGAAGCTTTCTTT.

This clonotype was counted ten times or more. The rearrangement links TRBV11-2 to TRBJ1-5; D gene ambiguous. Trimming stripped 3 bases from V and 1 base from J, with 7 bases between. The CDR3 contains 14 residues. The germline gives CDR1 SGHAT, CDR2 FQNNGV. The CDR3 DNA reads TGTGCCAGCAGCTTTCGTCCAAGCAATCAGCCCCAGCATTTT. It encodes CASSFRPSNQPQHF.

The chain couples TRBV14 to TRBJ2-5; 10 nucleotides agree with TRBD2. V lost 4 bases and J lost 1; bases outside the gene matches: 9. The CDR3 runs 17 residues. Germline CDR1 and CDR2: SGHDN and FVKESK. CDR3 sequence: CASSREALAGGQETQYF. Written as DNA, the CDR3 is TGTGCCAGCAGCCGAGAAGCCTTAGCGGGGGGCCAAGAGACCCAGTACTTC.

This chain uses TRBV7-9 with TRBJ2-7; 16 nucleotides align to TRBD2. The CDR3 contains 21 residues. CDR1 SEHNR and CDR2 FQNEAQ come from the germline V gene (reference sequence). V lost 2 bases, J lost 1 base, and 14 bases stayed unmatched. DNA of the CDR3: TGTGCCAGCAGCTTATTTGGCGGGACTAGCGGGAGGGCCAGATTTTCCTACGAGCAGTACTTC. Protein product: CASSLFGGTSGRARFSYEQYF.

At least ten counts were recorded for this clonotype. V gene TRBV7-3 combines with J gene TRBJ2-5; maybe TRBD2 (5 bases). The CDR3 extends over 16 amino acids. V gave up 5 bases and J gave up 4 bases, with 20 bases separating them. Germline CDR1 and CDR2: SGHTA and FQGTGA. The CDR3 nucleotides are TGTGCCAGCAGCCCAAGTGAGAGGGATAGCCGAGAGACCCAGTACTTC. Amino acid sequence: CASSPSERDSRETQYF.

Of note for this clonotype: This may come from a read error, since a much larger clone is one base off. The rearrangement uses TRBV7-9 and TRBJ2-7; TRBD2 might be the D (5 bases). There are 14 residues in the CDR3. Germline V CDR1 and CDR2: SEHNR, FQNEAQ (reference sequence). V was trimmed by 5 bases and J by 4 bases, leaving 15 bases between them. The CDR3 region has the DNA TGTGCCAGCAGCCTCGAGAGAGCGGCTTACGAGCAGTACTTC. Its translation: CASSLERAAYEQYF.

This clonotype appeared many times. This sequence joins TRBV7-6 and TRBJ1-6; D call uncertain. V was pared by 5 bases and J by 6 bases, with 5 bases between. The CDR3 extends over 12 amino acids. Germline values: CDR1 SGHVS, CDR2 FNYEAQ. The CDR3 region has the DNA TGTGCCAGCAGCACTCCTAATTCACCCCTCCACTTT. This translates into CASSTPNSPLHF.

This chain connects TRBV7-9 to TRBJ1-2; D call uncertain. CDR3 length equals 13 residues. Looked up from germline, CDR1 is SEHNR and CDR2 is FQNEAQ (reference sequence). V was clipped by 4 bases and J by 12 bases, with 18 bases between them. This chain's CDR3 is CASSSSGDSGNTF. The DNA for the CDR3 is TGTGCCAGCAGCTCCTCGGGTGACTCTGGAAACACCTTC.

V gene TRBV20-1 combines with J gene TRBJ2-5; 13 bases fit TRBD2. J was trimmed by 5 bases and V by 1 base; bases with no gene match: 1. This CDR3 comprises 14 residues. Per the germline V gene, CDR1 is DFQATT and CDR2 is SNEGSKA (reference sequence). In nucleotides, the CDR3 is TGCAGTGCTAGAGGGACTAGCGGGAGTGAGACCCAGTACTTC. This codes for CSARGTSGSETQYF.

This clonotype was detected a few times. The V and J genes are TRBV2 and TRBJ2-1, with 7 bases fitting TRBD2. V lost 6 bases and J lost 8; bases outside the gene matches: 7. Germline loops: CDR1 SNHLY, CDR2 FYNNEI. The CDR3 covers 13 residues. The chain's CDR3 is CASRRGGYDEQFF. The CDR3 DNA reads as TGTGCCAGCAGGCGGGGAGGGTACGATGAGCAGTTCTTC.

The chain is built from TRBV2 and TRBJ2-7; possible D gene TRBD1, 6 bases. Germline lookup yields CDR1 SNHLY and CDR2 FYNNEI. The CDR3 consists of 15 residues. The V gene lost 8 bases and the J gene lost 4 bases, with 21 bases spanning the gap. CDR3 residues: CASSPASYREYEQYF. The CDR3 bases are TGTGCCAGCTCACCCGCCTCATACAGGGAATACGAGCAGTACTTC.

The chain joins TRBV20-1 to TRBJ2-6; D call uncertain. The V and J ends lost 2 bases and 4 bases respectively, with 6 bases between them. The germline CDR1 and CDR2 sequences are DFQATT and SNEGSKA (reference sequence). This CDR3 spans 13 amino acids. CDR3 residues: CSARNTGANVLTF. In DNA form, the CDR3 reads TGCAGTGCTAGAAACACAGGGGCCAACGTCCTGACTTTC.

The J gene is TRBJ2-3, the V gene TRBV20-1, with TRBD2 matching 14 bases. V was pared by 4 bases and J by 0 bases, with 9 bases of the junction left unmatched. The germline V gene encodes CDR1 DFQATT and CDR2 SNEGSKA (reference sequence). This CDR3 is 18 amino acids long. The CDR3 here is CSAKSTSGRALSTDTQYF. CDR3 nucleotides: TGCAGTGCTAAGTCGACTAGCGGGAGGGCGCTTAGCACAGATACGCAGTATTTT.

In nucleotides, the CDR3 is TGCAGTGCCGAGCGGGGGGCTCGGGCCGGGGGGGGTAATTCACCCCTCCACTTT. Protein sequence: CSAERGARAGGGNSPLHF. The chain uses TRBV20-1 and TRBJ1-6; D may be TRBD1 (6 bases). The CDR3 runs 18 residues. The V gene's germline CDR1 is DFQATT and CDR2 SNEGSKA (reference sequence). The V end was cut by 6 bases, the J end by 6 bases, with 27 bases between.

This chain uses TRBV7-2 with TRBJ2-3; no clear D gene. This CDR3 contains 12 residues. Trimming took 7 bases from V and 3 from J, leaving 8 bases between them. Per the germline V gene, CDR1 is SGHTA and CDR2 is FQGNSA. The CDR3 loop reads CASTMVTDTQYF. The CDR3 DNA reads TGTGCCAGCACCATGGTTACAGATACGCAGTATTTT. Complete variable domain (other parts from reference TRBV7-2 and TRBJ2-3): GAGVSQSPSNKVTEKGKDVELRCDPISGHTALYWYRQSLGQGLEFLIYFQGNSAPDKSGLPSDRFSAERTGGSVSTLTIQRTQQEDSAVYLCASTMVTDTQYFGPGTRLTVL.

The chain has TRBV4-3 and TRBJ2-5; 8 bases map to TRBD1. Germline loops: CDR1 LGHNA, CDR2 YSLEER. V was pared by 1 base and J by 5 bases, with 9 bases of the junction left unmatched. The CDR3 is 16 residues long. This CDR3 is CASSQGTGNTGETQYF. The CDR3 DNA reads as TGCGCCAGCAGCCAAGGGACAGGGAATACCGGGGAGACCCAGTACTTC.

This clonotype was detected many times. This chain uses TRBV6-1 with TRBJ1-6; TRBD1 might be the D (5 bases). The germline V gene has CDR1 MNHNS and CDR2 SASEGT. The V gene lost 0 bases and the J gene lost 8 bases, with 14 bases spanning the gap. This CDR3 comprises 16 residues. CDR3 residues: CASSEATGSGYSPLHF. For the CDR3, the DNA is TGTGCCAGCAGTGAAGCAACAGGATCGGGATATTCACCCCTCCACTTT.

This clonotype was recorded at least ten times. V gene TRBV19 combines with J gene TRBJ2-2; D unresolved. The CDR3 extends over 15 amino acids. Between the trimmed V and J ends, which lost 5 bases and 5 bases, there was a span of 15 bases. Germline V CDR1 and CDR2: LNHDA, SQIVND (reference sequence). The chain's CDR3 is CASSGRTATTGELFF. The CDR3 DNA is TGTGCCAGTAGTGGTCGGACCGCAACGACCGGGGAGCTGTTTTTT.

Ten or more counts support this clonotype. The CDR3 reads CSAESGGAEKLFF. In DNA, the CDR3 is TGCAGTGCCGAGTCGGGGGGGGCGGAAAAACTGTTTTTT. The rearrangement links TRBV20-1 to TRBJ1-4; possible D gene TRBD1, 6 bases. There are 13 residues in the CDR3. Trimming took off 6 bases at V and 8 bases at J, with 16 bases between the two ends. In germline, CDR1 is DFQATT, CDR2 SNEGSKA (reference sequence).

Many counts were recorded for this clonotype. V gene TRBV6-1 combines with J gene TRBJ1-1; maybe TRBD1 (5 bases). There are 16 residues in the CDR3. Germline CDR1 MNHNS, CDR2 SASEGT. V dropped 6 bases and J dropped 2 bases, with 19 bases sitting between them. The CDR3 region is CASSADPLGVNTEAFF. The CDR3 DNA reads as TGTGCCAGCAGCGCGGACCCTCTAGGGGTTAACACTGAAGCTTTCTTT.

V is TRBV2 and J is TRBJ1-4; 7 bases are a match to TRBD1. Trimming cost V 6 bases and J 7 bases; bases outside gene matches: 8. CDR1 is SNHLY and CDR2 is FYNNEI in the germline V gene. The CDR3 sequence is 14 residues long. CDR3 DNA: TGTGCCAGCAGGGCCGAGACAGGGTTTGAAAAACTGTTTTTT. Protein product: CASRAETGFEKLFF.

This clonotype was counted only a few times. The J gene is TRBJ2-3, the V gene TRBV7-2, with D unresolved. Trimming left V 5 bases short and J 7 bases short, with 7 bases between. This CDR3 comprises 11 residues. Per the germline V gene, CDR1 is SGHTA and CDR2 is FQGNSA. The chain's CDR3 is CASSPMNTQYF. The CDR3 DNA sequence: TGTGCCAGCAGCCCCATGAATACGCAGTATTTT.

This clonotype was observed many times. The J gene is TRBJ1-1, the V gene TRBV15; 7 bases are shared with TRBD1. The CDR3 sequence is 14 residues long. Germline values: CDR1 LNHNV, CDR2 YYDKDF (reference sequence). Trimming removed 5 bases from V and 6 bases from J; junction bases left unmatched: 9. CDR3 in amino acids: CATSGITGAAEAFF. In DNA form, the CDR3 reads TGTGCCACCAGCGGAATTACAGGGGCTGCTGAAGCTTTCTTT.